The 3 T cell receptor beta chains presented below share a single source sample, sequenced in a study of T-cell reconstitution after alpha-beta-depleted transplantation in children. Library preparation (for TCRbeta) was performed with unique molecular identifiers. TCRdb recomputed calls from the PCR reads with MiXCR, one row per CDR3 protein. The sample has 350,000 to 450,000 distinct CDR3 sequences, approximately 12% seen once. The specimen comprised PBMCs, sampled from the stem cell graft. All receptors derive from a human donor who donated a stem cell graft to a child with Fanconi anemia.

This chain uses TRBV20-1 with TRBJ1-4; 12 bases map to TRBD1. The ends lost 6 bases at V and 3 bases at J; junction bases unmatched: 11. The CDR3 is 17 amino acids. Germline lookup yields CDR1 DFQATT and CDR2 SNEGSKA (reference sequence). For the CDR3, the DNA is TGCAGTGCCCCACACCCCGGGACAGGGGGCCCTAATGAAAAACTGTTTTTT. It translates to CSAPHPGTGGPNEKLFF.

This clonotype has ten or more counts. The rearrangement links TRBV30 to TRBJ1-2, with a possible D match to TRBD1 (6 bases). This CDR3 has 15 residues. V lost 2 bases and J 4 bases, leaving 17 bases between the germline ends. CDR1 is GTSNPN, CDR2 SVGIG, per germline (reference sequence). This CDR3 is CAWSPPFWDTYGYTF. As DNA, the CDR3 is TGTGCCTGGAGTCCGCCGTTCTGGGACACCTATGGCTACACCTTC.

This chain joins TRBV29-1 and TRBJ1-1, with D possibly TRBD1 on 6 matching bases. The length of the CDR3 is 12 residues. The germline V gene has CDR1 SQVTM and CDR2 ANQGSEA. Trimming took 6 bases from V and 6 from J, leaving 14 bases between them. CDR3 residues: CSVVQGSPEAFF. The CDR3 nucleotides read TGCAGCGTGGTACAGGGCTCCCCTGAAGCTTTCTTT.